This T cell receptor (beta chain) was obtained from a study of T cells after yellow fever vaccination. Study results and limitations: Primary-vaccination clones mostly resurfaced post-booster (around 96% CD4, roughly 87% CD8).

Germline V gene data show CDR1 as MNHEY and CDR2 as SVGEGT. CDR3 length: 17 residues. The V and J ends lost 8 bases and 2 bases respectively, with 23 bases between them. This clonotype was picked up many times. As yet, its antigen is unknown. From the 5' RACE reads, TCRdb called clonotypes with MiXCR, one entry per CDR3 protein. The table shows approximately 70,000 distinct CDR3 sequences, with about 6.5% occurring only once. The sample consisted of CD8+ T cells sorted from PBMCs, taken approximately 40 days after the first yellow fever vaccination. The chain joins TRBV6-2 or TRBV6-3 to TRBJ2-3; weak D call: TRBD1 (6 bases). The source of this sequence is a man aged 18 to 30 who received the YFV17D yellow fever vaccine. The CDR3: CASGSDQDRLITDTQYF. CDR3 nucleotides: TGTGCCAGCGGCTCAGACCAGGACAGACTGATCACAGATACGCAGTATTTT.